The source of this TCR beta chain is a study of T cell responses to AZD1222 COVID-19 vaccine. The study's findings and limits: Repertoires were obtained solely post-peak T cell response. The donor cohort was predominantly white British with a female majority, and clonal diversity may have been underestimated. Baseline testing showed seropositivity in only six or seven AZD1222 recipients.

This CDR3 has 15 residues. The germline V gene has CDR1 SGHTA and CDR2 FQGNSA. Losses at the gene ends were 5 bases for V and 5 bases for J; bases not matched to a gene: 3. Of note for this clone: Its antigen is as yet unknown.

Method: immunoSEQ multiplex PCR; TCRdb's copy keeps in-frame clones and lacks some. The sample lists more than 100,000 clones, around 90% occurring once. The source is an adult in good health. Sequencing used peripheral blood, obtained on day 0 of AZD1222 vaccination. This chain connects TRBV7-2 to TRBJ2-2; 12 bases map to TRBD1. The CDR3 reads CASSAGQGATGELFF. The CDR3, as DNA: TGTGCCAGCAGCGCGGGACAGGGGGCAACCGGGGAGCTGTTTTTT.